The rows below give T cell receptor beta chains drawn from one sample of a study of T cell repertoires in ileal Crohn's disease. Method: immunoSEQ multiplex PCR; TCRdb's copy keeps in-frame clones and lacks some. The sample holds roughly 15,000 clones, approximately 87% seen once. Sequenced sample: ileal tissue. These receptors were collected from an adult with Crohn's disease. Each CDR3 is given with its conserved first and last residue. The D gene is left open where the match is weak. Size is omitted from some rows. Given values are once, few, many or a class for expanded clones.

D gene: TRBD2; clone size: -; J gene: TRBJ2-1; V gene: TRBV5-1; CDR3 DNA: TGCGCCAGCAGGGTAGGGACTAGCGTTTCGGGGGAGCAGTTCTTC; CDR3 protein: CASRVGTSVSGEQFF
D gene: TRBD1; clone size: -; J gene: TRBJ1-2; V gene: TRBV29-1; CDR3 DNA: TGCAGCGCAAGGACAGGGTATGGCTACACCTTC; CDR3 protein: CSARTGYGYTF
D gene: TRBD2; clone size: -; J gene: TRBJ2-1; V gene: TRBV27; CDR3 DNA: TGTGCCAGCAGTTCCCGTGGTAGAGCGGGGGGGCGAAAGGATGAGCAGTTCTTC; CDR3 protein: CASSSRGRAGGRKDEQFF
D gene: -; clone size: few; J gene: TRBJ2-7; V gene: TRBV4-3; CDR3 DNA: TGCGCCAGCAGCCAAGATGGGAGCGGGCTCCTGGGCGAGCAGTACTTC; CDR3 protein: CASSQDGSGLLGEQYF
D gene: TRBD1; clone size: -; J gene: TRBJ1-4; V gene: TRBV7-9; CDR3 DNA: TGTGCCAGCAGCCGCCCGACAGGGTACGGCGAAAAACTGTTTTTT; CDR3 protein: CASSRPTGYGEKLFF
D gene: -; clone size: -; J gene: TRBJ2-7; V gene: TRBV11-2; CDR3 DNA: TGTGCCAGCAGCTCATTCCGACACTACGAGCAGTACTTC; CDR3 protein: CASSSFRHYEQYF
D gene: TRBD1; clone size: -; J gene: TRBJ1-1; V gene: TRBV27; CDR3 DNA: TGTGCCAGCAGTTTCTCAGGGGGAGGGAACACTGAAGCTTTCTTT; CDR3 protein: CASSFSGGGNTEAFF
D gene: TRBD1; clone size: -; J gene: TRBJ2-7; V gene: TRBV7-2; CDR3 DNA: TGTGCCAGCAGCTTATCGGGACAGGGTTACGAGCAGTACTTC; CDR3 protein: CASSLSGQGYEQYF
D gene: TRBD1; clone size: -; J gene: TRBJ2-7; V gene: TRBV4-2; CDR3 DNA: TGTGCCAGCAGCCAAACTGGGACAGGGAGCGACGAGCAGTACTTC; CDR3 protein: CASSQTGTGSDEQYF
D gene: -; clone size: -; J gene: TRBJ2-1; V gene: TRBV5-1; CDR3 DNA: TGCGCCAGCAGCCCGACTGTAGAACAGGCCTTTCGTGGTGAGCAGTTCTTC; CDR3 protein: CASSPTVEQAFRGEQFF
D gene: -; clone size: -; J gene: TRBJ1-1; V gene: TRBV6-1; CDR3 DNA: TGTGCCAGCAGTGAAATGGACAGGAACACTGAAGCTTTCTTT; CDR3 protein: CASSEMDRNTEAFF
D gene: -; clone size: -; J gene: TRBJ1-2; V gene: TRBV15; CDR3 DNA: TGTGCCACCAGGGGGGCCATTCTCAACTATGGCTACACCTTC; CDR3 protein: CATRGAILNYGYTF
D gene: TRBD1; clone size: -; J gene: TRBJ2-4; V gene: TRBV30; CDR3 DNA: TGTGCCTGGAGTCATCGACAGGGGGAAAACATTCAGTACTTC; CDR3 protein: CAWSHRQGENIQYF
D gene: -; clone size: -; J gene: TRBJ1-1; V gene: TRBV9; CDR3 DNA: TGTGCCAGCAGCGCCTCTATCCTGAACACTGAAGCTTTCTTT; CDR3 protein: CASSASILNTEAFF
D gene: -; clone size: -; J gene: TRBJ2-2; V gene: TRBV7-2; CDR3 DNA: TGTGCCAGCAGTTATGGGGCCGGGGGGCCCCACGGGGAGCTGTTTTTT; CDR3 protein: CASSYGAGGPHGELFF
D gene: -; clone size: -; J gene: TRBJ1-2; V gene: TRBV30; CDR3 DNA: TGTGCCTGGAGCCGCCGCAGCAGGGCTGACTATGGCTACACCTTC; CDR3 protein: CAWSRRSRADYGYTF
D gene: TRBD2; clone size: -; J gene: TRBJ2-3; V gene: TRBV5-1; CDR3 DNA: TGCGCCAGCAGCTTGAATAGCGGGGGGCGGGTTTCAGATACGCAGTATTTT; CDR3 protein: CASSLNSGGRVSDTQYF
D gene: TRBD1; clone size: few; J gene: TRBJ2-1; V gene: TRBV6-5; CDR3 DNA: TGTGCCAGCAGTCACCCGGACAGGGGGATACATGAGCAGTTCTTC; CDR3 protein: CASSHPDRGIHEQFF
D gene: -; clone size: -; J gene: TRBJ1-1; V gene: TRBV19; CDR3 DNA: TGTGCCAGTAGTCGACAGAGTGAAGCTTTCTTT; CDR3 protein: CASSRQSEAFF
D gene: -; clone size: -; J gene: TRBJ2-1; V gene: TRBV4-2; CDR3 DNA: TGTGCCAGCAGCCAAGAGTCCAGCGGAGCCTACAATGAGCAGTTCTTC; CDR3 protein: CASSQESSGAYNEQFF
D gene: -; clone size: -; J gene: TRBJ1-6; V gene: TRBV5-6; CDR3 DNA: TGTGCCAGCAGCCCCAGGGGACTAGATTCACCCCTCCACTTT; CDR3 protein: CASSPRGLDSPLHF
D gene: TRBD1; clone size: -; J gene: TRBJ2-1; V gene: TRBV6-5; CDR3 DNA: TGTGCCAGCAGTTACCTTAGCGGACAGGGGGTCCATGAGCAGTTCTTC; CDR3 protein: CASSYLSGQGVHEQFF
D gene: TRBD1; clone size: -; J gene: TRBJ1-4; V gene: TRBV7-2; CDR3 DNA: TGTGCCAGCAGCGTGACAGGGGGGAATGAAAAACTGTTTTTT; CDR3 protein: CASSVTGGNEKLFF
D gene: -; clone size: -; J gene: TRBJ2-7; V gene: TRBV6-1; CDR3 DNA: TGTGCCAGCAGTGAATTGCAGGGGAGCTCCTACGAGCAGTACTTC; CDR3 protein: CASSELQGSSYEQYF
D gene: -; clone size: -; J gene: TRBJ2-1; V gene: TRBV6-5; CDR3 DNA: TGTGCCAGCACTGCCCGAGGTGTAGGTTACAATGAGCAGTTCTTC; CDR3 protein: CASTARGVGYNEQFF
D gene: TRBD1; clone size: -; J gene: TRBJ2-3; V gene: TRBV12-5; CDR3 DNA: TGTGCTAGTGGGATGACTACGACAGGGTACGGCACAGATACGCAGTATTTT; CDR3 protein: CASGMTTTGYGTDTQYF
D gene: TRBD1; clone size: -; J gene: TRBJ1-3; V gene: TRBV30; CDR3 DNA: TGTGCCTGGCAGACAGGGGACTCTGGAAACACCATATATTTT; CDR3 protein: CAWQTGDSGNTIYF
D gene: TRBD1; clone size: few; J gene: TRBJ1-2; V gene: TRBV7-9; CDR3 DNA: TGTGCCAGCAGCGACGGGCTACCGAGGACAGGATTATCGGACTATGGCTACACCTTC; CDR3 protein: CASSDGLPRTGLSDYGYTF
D gene: -; clone size: -; J gene: TRBJ2-2; V gene: TRBV7-6; CDR3 DNA: TGTGCCAGCAGCCGCGGGTGGGGAGGACTGGGGGAGCTGTTTTTT; CDR3 protein: CASSRGWGGLGELFF
D gene: TRBD1; clone size: -; J gene: TRBJ1-2; V gene: TRBV5-1; CDR3 DNA: TGCGCCAGCAGCCCGGACAGGGCTCTTGGGGGCTACACCTTC; CDR3 protein: CASSPDRALGGYTF
D gene: -; clone size: -; J gene: TRBJ1-1; V gene: TRBV4-1; CDR3 DNA: TGCGCCAGCAGCCAAATCCCCGACTCGAACACTGAAGCTTTCTTT; CDR3 protein: CASSQIPDSNTEAFF
D gene: TRBD1; clone size: once; J gene: TRBJ1-1; V gene: TRBV7-9; CDR3 DNA: TGTGCCAGCAGCTTTGGCGGACAGGGGGCTGAAGCTTTCTTT; CDR3 protein: CASSFGGQGAEAFF
D gene: -; clone size: -; J gene: TRBJ1-2; V gene: TRBV30; CDR3 DNA: TGTGCCTGGAAGGGAGTATCGGCTGAGGGCTACACCTTC; CDR3 protein: CAWKGVSAEGYTF
D gene: TRBD1; clone size: few; J gene: TRBJ1-3; V gene: TRBV4-3; CDR3 DNA: TGCGCCAGCAGCCAAGATGGGGACAGCTCTGGAAACACCATATATTTT; CDR3 protein: CASSQDGDSSGNTIYF
D gene: TRBD1; clone size: -; J gene: TRBJ2-4; V gene: TRBV4-1; CDR3 DNA: TGCGCCAGCAGCCCACAGGGGGAGGCCAAAAACATTCAGTACTTC; CDR3 protein: CASSPQGEAKNIQYF
D gene: -; clone size: -; J gene: TRBJ2-6; V gene: TRBV7-9; CDR3 DNA: TGTGCCAGCAGCTTACACGGGGTTTACTCTGGGGCCAACGTCCTGACTTTC; CDR3 protein: CASSLHGVYSGANVLTF
D gene: -; clone size: -; J gene: TRBJ1-1; V gene: TRBV7-9; CDR3 DNA: TGTGCCAGCAGCCCCCCGGGGGGAGGGACTGAAGCTTTCTTT; CDR3 protein: CASSPPGGGTEAFF
D gene: -; clone size: -; J gene: TRBJ2-3; V gene: TRBV5-1; CDR3 DNA: TGCGCCAGCAGCCTAGACTCCCCCGCTATGGCTACGCAGTATTTT; CDR3 protein: CASSLDSPAMATQYF
D gene: -; clone size: -; J gene: TRBJ1-2; V gene: TRBV2; CDR3 DNA: TGTGCCAGCAGATGGACTGGGAACTATGGCTACACCTTC; CDR3 protein: CASRWTGNYGYTF
D gene: -; clone size: -; J gene: TRBJ2-7; V gene: TRBV2; CDR3 DNA: TGTGCCAGCAGTGATGGGGGGATACGGCAGGCCTACGAGCAGTACTTC; CDR3 protein: CASSDGGIRQAYEQYF
D gene: -; clone size: -; J gene: TRBJ1-3; V gene: TRBV7-2; CDR3 DNA: TGTGCCAGCAGCGTTGGGGGCCACGAGGGAAACACCATATATTTT; CDR3 protein: CASSVGGHEGNTIYF
D gene: -; clone size: -; J gene: TRBJ1-1; V gene: TRBV7-2; CDR3 DNA: TGTGCCAGCAGCTTAGTATACGGCACTGAAGCTTTCTTT; CDR3 protein: CASSLVYGTEAFF
D gene: -; clone size: once; J gene: TRBJ2-3; V gene: TRBV19; CDR3 DNA: TGTGCCAGCATGACTGGGTACACAGATACGCAGTATTTT; CDR3 protein: CASMTGYTDTQYF
D gene: TRBD1; clone size: -; J gene: TRBJ2-7; V gene: TRBV6-6; CDR3 DNA: TGTGCCAGCATTCGCAGGGGGACCGTCTACGAGCAGTACTTC; CDR3 protein: CASIRRGTVYEQYF
D gene: -; clone size: -; J gene: TRBJ1-2; V gene: TRBV4-2; CDR3 DNA: TGTGCCAGCAGCCCGGGGGGGGACTATGGCTACACCTTC; CDR3 protein: CASSPGGDYGYTF
D gene: -; clone size: -; J gene: TRBJ1-2; V gene: TRBV4-1; CDR3 DNA: TGCGCCAGCAGACAATATCACAGGGACCCCAACTATGGCTACACCTTC; CDR3 protein: CASRQYHRDPNYGYTF
D gene: -; clone size: few; J gene: TRBJ1-1; V gene: TRBV30; CDR3 DNA: TGTGCCTGGAGAGGGACAATCGCCCCCCGCGCTTTCTTT; CDR3 protein: CAWRGTIAPRAFF
D gene: -; clone size: medium-sized; J gene: TRBJ1-3; V gene: TRBV12-2; CDR3 DNA: TGTGCAAGTCGCCGAATGACAGGGGAAGCAGGAAACACCATATATTTT; CDR3 protein: CASRRMTGEAGNTIYF
D gene: TRBD1; clone size: few; J gene: TRBJ2-7; V gene: TRBV10-3; CDR3 DNA: TGTGCCCTTGCCAGGACAGGGCTCGGCGAGCAGTACTTC; CDR3 protein: CALARTGLGEQYF
D gene: -; clone size: -; J gene: TRBJ1-6; V gene: TRBV5-1; CDR3 DNA: TGCGCCAGCAGCGCACAGGGCGGTTCACCCCTCCACTTT; CDR3 protein: CASSAQGGSPLHF
D gene: TRBD1; clone size: -; J gene: TRBJ1-2; V gene: TRBV6-1; CDR3 DNA: TGTGCCAGCAGTGAACCCCGACAGGGGGCCATAAACTATGGCTACACCTTC; CDR3 protein: CASSEPRQGAINYGYTF
D gene: TRBD1; clone size: -; J gene: TRBJ2-7; V gene: TRBV7-8; CDR3 DNA: TGTGCCAGCAGCTTTGCCGGGACAGGGTACGAGCAGTACTTC; CDR3 protein: CASSFAGTGYEQYF
D gene: TRBD2; clone size: -; J gene: TRBJ2-3; V gene: TRBV25-1; CDR3 DNA: TGTGCCAGCAGCCGTGAAGCGGGGTTCGCCTTTACAGATACGCAGTATTTT; CDR3 protein: CASSREAGFAFTDTQYF
D gene: -; clone size: -; J gene: TRBJ1-2; V gene: TRBV27; CDR3 DNA: TGTGCCAGCAGACAGGGAATAGGCTATGGCTACACCTTC; CDR3 protein: CASRQGIGYGYTF
D gene: TRBD2; clone size: -; J gene: TRBJ2-5; V gene: TRBV7-2; CDR3 DNA: TGTGCCAGCAGCTTAGTATCCCTAGCGGTGAAAGAGACCCAGTACTTC; CDR3 protein: CASSLVSLAVKETQYF